The 26 T cell receptor beta chains reported below all come from one sample, sequenced in a study of regulatory T cells in long-lasting Graves disease (dated by TCRdb to 2020 to 2022). This specimen's time point label, interpreted: newly diagnosed GD, antithyroid drugs for less than 3 months. For both TCR sequencing and RNA sequencing, RNA was extracted from PBMCs in TRIzol. Library method: multiplex PCR. Sequencing used an Illumina HiSeq 4000. iRepertoire HTBI primers and Arm-PCR amplification of CDR3 regions were used to construct TCR beta libraries. Through fastp at Q25 and MiXCR, TCRdb rebuilt clones from the public reads, retaining in-frame beta chains. Each entry merges the rows of one CDR3 protein and shows their most common DNA and genes. The sample table records 350,000 to 550,000 distinct CDR3 sequences; roughly 15% of these occur just once. The ten largest clones represent 17% of the sample.

Another study also made use of these data, one on T cells in Graves' hyperthyroidism and ophthalmopathy.

The specimen was peripheral blood mononuclear cells (PBMCs), collected at new diagnosis, from a patient treated with antithyroid drugs. The receptors were sampled from a woman between 45 and 60 years old with Graves disease. Donor details come from another sample of the same person, matched by shared clones.

This chain connects TRBV27 to TRBJ2-7; possible D gene TRBD2, 6 bases. This CDR3 region has 17 residues. From germline, CDR1 is MNHEY and CDR2 SMNVEV (reference sequence). V lost 4 bases to trimming and J lost 5 bases, with 24 bases between them. The CDR3 DNA follows: TGTGCCAGCAGTTCATTGGGGCCAACGGGAGTCACCAACGAGCAGTACTTC. Protein: CASSSLGPTGVTNEQYF.

This clonotype was counted many times. This sequence joins TRBV5-1 and TRBJ2-3; 8 bases match TRBD2. The CDR3 loop spans 17 amino acids. Germline values: CDR1 SGHRS, CDR2 YFSETQ. With 0 bases clipped from V and 1 base from J, the junction kept 7 bases outside the gene matches. Here the CDR3 DNA reads TGCGCCAGCAGCTTGGAAGTTGTGCGGGAGGGCACAGATACGCAGTATTTT. Protein product: CASSLEVVREGTDTQYF.

The chain links TRBV10-3 to TRBJ1-5; D is ambiguous. V lost 3 bases to trimming and J lost 2 bases, with 8 bases between them. Germline V gene lookup returns CDR1 ENHRY and CDR2 SYGVKD. The CDR3 has 14 amino acids. CDR3 in amino acids: CAISETRGNQPQHF. The CDR3 DNA reads TGTGCCATCAGTGAAACTCGGGGCAATCAGCCCCAGCATTTT.

The J gene is TRBJ2-7, the V gene TRBV6-1, with TRBD2 as a possible D gene (5 bases). V shed 5 bases and J shed 2 bases, with 19 bases lying between them. This CDR3 is built from 16 residues. In germline, CDR1 is MNHNS, CDR2 SASEGT. The chain's CDR3 is CASSLNFGELAYEQYF. The CDR3 nucleotides are TGTGCCAGCAGTCTCAACTTCGGGGAACTTGCCTACGAGCAGTACTTC.

This clonotype was picked up a small number of times. V usage is TRBV12-3 or TRBV12-4 and J usage is TRBJ1-1; D unresolved. The CDR3 covers 14 residues. V was trimmed by 0 bases and J by 6 bases, leaving 11 bases between them. The CDR3 DNA follows: TGTGCCAGCAGTTTAGCGCTTCGGTGGGCTGAAGCTTTCTTT. Its translation is CASSLALRWAEAFF.

Of note for this clonotype: Given a much more abundant clone one base away, this may be a read error. The V and J genes are TRBV12-3 or TRBV12-4 and TRBJ1-6; D may be TRBD1 (6 bases). This CDR3 is 16 amino acids long. Trimming removed 4 bases at V and 9 bases at J, with 19 bases between. Here the CDR3 reads CASSSGVLANSSPLHF. The CDR3 DNA follows: TGTGCCAGCAGTTCAGGGGTTTTGGCGAATAGTTCACCCCTCCACTTT.

A few counts support this clonotype. V usage is TRBV7-2 and J usage is TRBJ2-1; no clear D. The CDR3 is 14 residues long. In germline, CDR1 is SGHTA, CDR2 FQGNSA. Trimming removed 3 bases from V and 6 bases from J, with 12 bases in between. The CDR3 DNA reads TGTGCCAGCAGCTTTCCCTGGGCAGTCAATGAGCAGTTCTTC. Translation: CASSFPWAVNEQFF.

This clonotype was seen a few times. The chain uses TRBV9 and TRBJ2-1; 7 nucleotides align to TRBD2. The CDR3 is 14 residues long. Germline CDR1 SGDLS, CDR2 YYNGEE. Trimming removed 6 bases from V and 9 bases from J; junction bases left unmatched: 12. CDR3: CASTKSGGGSEQFF. The CDR3 nucleotides are TGTGCCAGCACCAAGTCGGGGGGAGGGAGTGAGCAGTTCTTC.

This clonotype was counted between two and nine times. This chain connects TRBV6-2 or TRBV6-3 to TRBJ2-7, with 7 bases matching TRBD1. V shed 0 bases, J shed 9 bases, and the junction held 11 bases outside the gene matches. CDR3 size: 15 residues. In germline, CDR1 is MNHEY, CDR2 SVGEGT. This chain's CDR3 is CASSYSGQPMGSQYF. CDR3 in DNA: TGTGCCAGCAGTTACTCGGGACAGCCGATGGGGTCGCAGTACTTC.

A note on this clonotype: This could be a read error, since a much larger clone is one nucleotide away. The V call is TRBV2, the J call TRBJ1-1, with D unclear. CDR3 size: 14 residues. Germline V gives CDR1 SNHLY, CDR2 FYNNEI. CDR3 amino acids: CACSEDGSYTEAFF. The DNA of the CDR3 is TGTGCCTGCAGTGAAGATGGGTCCTACACTGAAGCTTTCTTT.

On this clonotype itself: A junction end diverges from the germline sequence, so it may reflect a read error. The V call is TRBV28, the J call TRBJ2-3; no clear D. The CDR3 extends over 18 amino acids. Germline-derived CDR1 and CDR2 are MDHEN and SYDVKM. CDR3 nucleotides: TGCGCCAGCAGCCAAGAAGGTGACGCCTTAGCTAAAACAGATACGCAGTATTTT. Amino acids: CASSQEGDALAKTDTQYF.

This clonotype came up many times. The chain uses TRBV5-1 and TRBJ2-2, with 10 bases aligning to TRBD2. CDR1 and CDR2 from the germline V gene are SGHRS and YFSETQ. The CDR3 runs to 17 residues. J lost 5 bases, V lost 4 bases, and 11 bases had no gene match. CDR3 nucleotides: TGCGCCAGCAGCCCTGGTGGCCTAGCGGGAGTTACCGGGGAGCTGTTTTTT. It specifies CASSPGGLAGVTGELFF.

This clonotype was found many times. The gene calls are TRBV18 and TRBJ1-4; 7 nucleotides align to TRBD1. V trimming: 6 bases; J trimming: 7 bases; junction bases outside the gene matches: 8. Germline V gene data show CDR1 as KGHSH and CDR2 as LQKENI. This CDR3 region has 14 residues. CDR3 region: CASSRTGGGEKLFF. The CDR3 DNA sequence: TGTGCCAGCTCCCGGACAGGCGGCGGTGAAAAACTGTTTTTT. The variable domain in full, with the rest retrieved from reference TRBV18 and TRBJ1-4, is NAGVMQNPRHLVRRRGQEARLRCSPMKGHSHVYWYRQLPEEGLKFMVYLQKENIIDESGMPKERFSAEFPKEGPSILRIQQVVRGDSAAYFCASSRTGGGEKLFFGSGTQLSVL.

This clonotype was seen ten or more times. The chain recombines TRBV18 with TRBJ2-1, with D tentatively TRBD1 or TRBD2 (6 bases each). This CDR3 has 15 residues. The germline V and J ends were trimmed by 0 bases and 4 bases, with 10 bases remaining between them. Germline CDR1 reads KGHSH; CDR2 reads LQKENI. As DNA, the CDR3 is TGTGCCAGCTCACCACCGGGGGGCTGGTACAATGAGCAGTTCTTC. It yields the protein CASSPPGGWYNEQFF. Drawing the rest from reference TRBV18 and TRBJ2-1, the complete variable domain is NAGVMQNPRHLVRRRGQEARLRCSPMKGHSHVYWYRQLPEEGLKFMVYLQKENIIDESGMPKERFSAEFPKEGPSILRIQQVVRGDSAAYFCASSPPGGWYNEQFFGPGTRLTVL.

This clonotype was detected ten times or more. The chain employs TRBV28 and TRBJ2-2; 8 bases map to TRBD2. Germline V lookup: CDR1 MDHEN, CDR2 SYDVKM. This CDR3 comprises 14 residues. The trim removed 10 bases at V and 5 bases at J, leaving 9 bases unmatched. DNA for the CDR3: TGTGCCACTCGGGGGGGGCGCCGGACCGGGGAGCTGTTTTTT. Translated: CATRGGRRTGELFF.

This clonotype appeared many times. This chain uses TRBV6-1 with TRBJ2-7; TRBD1 matches at 7 bases. This CDR3 has 15 amino acids. With V trimmed by 6 bases and J by 4 bases, 12 bases remained unmatched. The germline V gene has CDR1 MNHNS and CDR2 SASEGT. The CDR3 nucleotides are TGTGCCAGCAGCCTACTGTCAGGGACAGAGTACGAGCAGTACTTC. This encodes CASSLLSGTEYEQYF.

This clonotype was seen ten or more times. The chain is built from TRBV5-1 and TRBJ2-7; 7 bases agree with TRBD1. Germline CDR1 is SGHRS and CDR2 is YFSETQ. The length of the CDR3 is 15 residues. The trim removed 1 base at V and 0 bases at J, leaving 4 bases unmatched. CDR3 loop: CASSLQQGPSYEQYF. CDR3 in DNA: TGCGCCAGCAGCTTGCAACAGGGGCCCTCCTACGAGCAGTACTTC.

Comments on this clonotype: Because the CDR3 is missing its conserved closing phenylalanine or tryptophan, this is likely a read error. This chain joins TRBV2 and TRBJ2-7; 7 bases map to TRBD2. The CDR3 is made up of 14 amino acids. Germline V lookup: CDR1 SNHLY, CDR2 FYNNEI. V lost 1 base, J lost 6 bases, and 6 bases stayed unmatched. The CDR3 loop reads CASSEGALAGEQYS. The DNA of the CDR3 is TGTGCCAGCAGTGAAGGGGCATTAGCGGGCGAGCAGTACTCC.

Of note for this clonotype: It may be a read error: a sequence one base away is much more abundant. The chain has TRBV6-2 or TRBV6-3 and TRBJ1-1; no clear D. In germline, CDR1 is MNHEY, CDR2 SVGEGT. The CDR3 contains 13 residues. In nucleotides, the CDR3 is TGTGCCAGCAGTCACTCGTCGGGGAGATCCGCTTTCTTT. Translated, it gives CASSHSSGRSAFF.

The sample holds many counts of this clonotype. The CDR3: CASWGLARVPNQETQYF. The DNA for the CDR3 is TGTGCCAGCTGGGGGCTAGCGAGGGTCCCAAATCAAGAGACCCAGTACTTC. The V and J genes are TRBV7-2 and TRBJ2-5, with D perhaps assigned TRBD1 or TRBD2 (6 bases each). This CDR3 comprises 17 residues. V shed 8 bases and J shed 2 bases, with 24 bases lying between them. Germline CDR1 is SGHTA and CDR2 is FQGNSA.

This clonotype was seen at least ten times. J is TRBJ2-2 and V is TRBV28; D is perhaps TRBD2 (6 bases). The CDR3 consists of 13 residues. Germline-derived CDR1 and CDR2 are MDHEN and SYDVKM. Trimming left V 6 bases short and J 3 bases short, with 8 bases between. CDR3 loop: CASRIADTGELFF. Here the CDR3 DNA reads TGTGCCAGCAGAATAGCGGACACCGGGGAGCTGTTTTTT.

This clonotype was recorded many times. The chain employs TRBV10-3 and TRBJ2-7; 10 bases fit TRBD1. Trimming took 4 bases from V and 5 from J; bases not matched to a gene: 14. The CDR3 is 17 amino acids. Germline assignment: CDR1 ENHRY and CDR2 SYGVKD. CDR3 sequence: CAISAGTGAVGADEQYF. The CDR3 coding sequence is TGTGCCATCAGTGCCGGGACAGGGGCCGTAGGTGCCGACGAGCAGTACTTC.

The table lists this clonotype with many counts. The chain carries TRBV11-2 and TRBJ2-4; the match to TRBD1 covers 7 bases. The CDR3 spans 16 residues. V shed 4 bases and J 0 bases; nucleotides not matched to a gene: 6. CDR1 and CDR2 (germline): SGHAT, FQNNGV. The CDR3: CASSSGTVLAKNIQYF. The CDR3 DNA reads TGTGCCAGCAGCTCCGGGACAGTTCTAGCCAAAAACATTCAGTACTTC.

This clonotype was detected a few times. The rearrangement links TRBV11-2 to TRBJ2-1; 10 nucleotides agree with TRBD2. This CDR3 is 17 amino acids long. The V gene's germline CDR1 is SGHAT and CDR2 FQNNGV. J gave up 12 bases and V 10 bases, and 24 bases lay outside the gene matches. In nucleotides, the CDR3 is TGTGCCACACACGGGGGCTCCCCGGGACTAGCGAGAGGGCGGCAGTTCTTC. Its translation is CATHGGSPGLARGRQFF.

This clonotype was seen ten or more times. J is TRBJ2-2 and V is TRBV30; maybe TRBD2 (6 bases). The CDR3 has 13 amino acids. Germline CDR1 and CDR2: GTSNPN and SVGIG (reference sequence). Between the trimmed V and J ends, which lost 4 bases and 3 bases, there was a span of 9 bases. This CDR3 is CAWNKRDTGELFF. The CDR3 nucleotides read TGTGCCTGGAACAAGCGGGACACCGGGGAGCTGTTTTTT.

This clonotype was counted ten times or more. The chain is built from TRBV2 and TRBJ2-7, with 9 bases matching TRBD1. The CDR3 length is 14 residues. The V gene's germline CDR1 is SNHLY and CDR2 FYNNEI. V lost 5 bases, J lost 6 bases, and 8 bases stayed unmatched. This chain's CDR3 is CASSNRDRASEQYF. The CDR3, as DNA: TGTGCCAGCAGTAACCGGGACAGGGCCTCCGAGCAGTACTTC. The whole variable domain, filled in from reference TRBV2 and TRBJ2-7, reads EPEVTQTPSHQVTQMGQEVILRCVPISNHLYFYWYRQILGQKVEFLVSFYNNEISEKSEIFDDQFSVERPDGSNFTLKIRSTKLEDSAMYFCASSNRDRASEQYFGPGTRLTVT.